The next 9 T cell receptor beta chains were all read from a single sample in a study of post-analysis software for immune sequencing data. Incorporated into the TCR beta cDNA libraries were unique molecular identifiers, which served to reduce PCR and sequencing biases. In TCRdb, the PCR reads were re-called with MiXCR into one record per CDR3 protein. This sample has about 160,000 distinct CDR3 sequences, with roughly 40% found just once. The material sequenced was blood, taken after autologous hematopoietic stem cell transplantation. These receptor sequences come from a girl between 10 and 17 years old with multiple sclerosis.

The count of this clonotype is one. This is likely a read error, given that the CDR3 carries no conserved phenylalanine or tryptophan at its end. The rearrangement uses TRBV6-5 and TRBJ2-3; TRBD2 aligns across 9 bases. The CDR3 has 16 amino acids. J was trimmed by 1 base and V by 5 bases; bases with no gene match: 7. Germline-derived CDR1 and CDR2 are MNHEY and SVGAGI. In nucleotides, the CDR3 is TGTGCCAGCAGTGGGATAGCGGGAGACGGCACAGATACGCAGTATGTT. It translates to CASSGIAGDGTDTQYV.

This clonotype has just a few counts. The chain carries TRBV29-1 and TRBJ2-1; TRBD2 agrees at 14 bases. V gave up 6 bases and J gave up 8 bases; unmatched junction bases: 3. Per germline, CDR1 SQVTM and CDR2 ANQGSEA. This CDR3 has 13 amino acids. For the CDR3, the DNA is TGCAGCGTAGGGACTAGCGGGAGTGATGAGCAGTTCTTC. Its translation: CSVGTSGSDEQFF.

In this sample, this clonotype turned up many times. The chain employs TRBV6-2 or TRBV6-3 and TRBJ2-5; 8 positions agree with TRBD2. CDR3 size: 12 residues. Germline V gene lookup returns CDR1 MNHEY and CDR2 SVGEGT. The V gene end was trimmed by 7 bases and the J gene end by 4 bases; junction bases not matched to a gene: 2. The CDR3 sequence: CASNGLAETQYF. CDR3 DNA sequence: TGTGCCAGCAATGGACTAGCAGAGACCCAGTACTTC.

The chain carries TRBV5-8 and TRBJ2-1; D is unclear. The CDR3 spans 16 residues. The germline CDR1 and CDR2 sequences are SGHTS and YDEGEE. The ends were cut back, 1 base at V and 2 bases at J, with 13 bases in the middle. CDR3 coding DNA: TGTGCCAGCAGCTTGTATCGGACGAAGCCCTACAATGAGCAGTTCTTC. Protein product: CASSLYRTKPYNEQFF.

The genes are TRBV29-1 and TRBJ1-1, with D possibly matching TRBD1 (6 bases). The V end lost 7 bases, the J end lost 5 bases, and 17 bases lay between the germline ends. CDR3 size: 13 residues. Germline CDR1 is SQVTM and CDR2 is ANQGSEA. The CDR3 spells CSAEQGGRTEAFF. The DNA of the CDR3 is TGCAGCGCCGAACAGGGAGGAAGGACTGAAGCTTTCTTT.

The chain has TRBV20-1 and TRBJ2-5; TRBD1 is a possible D gene (7 bases). The J call is uncertain, as TRBJ2-7 better fits the DNA end. Per germline, CDR1 DFQATT and CDR2 SNEGSKA (reference sequence). The CDR3 loop spans 16 amino acids. This CDR3 reads CSARESGRGEGYEQYF. In DNA, the CDR3 is TGCAGTGCTAGAGAATCGGGCAGGGGGGAAGGCTACGAGCAGTACTTC.

J is TRBJ2-3 and V is TRBV25-1; D not certain. This CDR3 is built from 16 residues. Trimming cost V 0 bases and J 0 bases, with 10 bases left between them. From germline, CDR1 is MGHDK and CDR2 SYGVNS. The CDR3 nucleotides are TGTGCCAGCAGTGAATACGGCGGCCCTAGCACAGATACGCAGTATTTT. It yields the protein CASSEYGGPSTDTQYF. Full variable domain (missing parts from reference TRBV25-1 and TRBJ2-3): EADIYQTPRYLVIGTGKKITLECSQTMGHDKMYWYQQDPGMELHLIHYSYGVNSTEKGDLSSESTVSRIRTEHFPLTLESARPSHTSQYLCASSEYGGPSTDTQYFGPGTRLTVL.

This clonotype appeared many times. The genes are TRBV7-2 and TRBJ2-7; 9 bases are a match to TRBD2. The length of the CDR3 is 16 residues. The ends lost 1 base at V and 0 bases at J; junction bases unmatched: 4. Germline CDR1 is SGHTA and CDR2 is FQGNSA. CDR3 region: CASSLVGGRVSYEQYF. The DNA of the CDR3 is TGTGCCAGCAGCTTAGTGGGCGGGAGGGTCTCCTACGAGCAGTACTTC.

CDR3 sequence reads: CASSLPRQGPSYGYTF. The CDR3 DNA sequence: TGTGCCAGCAGCCTACCGAGACAGGGTCCTAGCTATGGCTACACCTTC. The chain joins TRBV9 to TRBJ1-2; 7 bases fit TRBD1. The CDR3 covers 16 residues. Germline V gives CDR1 SGDLS, CDR2 YYNGEE. V shed 4 bases and J 4 bases; nucleotides not matched to a gene: 13.